Presented here are 13 T cell receptor beta chains from one specimen sequenced in a study of shared clonotypes between healthy human individuals. Profiled with immunoSEQ multiplex PCR; TCRdb holds only in-frame clones, not every one. The sample records about 980,000 clones, 76% being singletons. Sequenced: memory CD4+ T cells sorted from blood. Stated subset: CD45RA-negative fraction. Receptors originate from a man aged 18 to 35 in good health.

The chain recombines TRBV30 with TRBJ2-5; 7 bases agree with TRBD1. Germline values: CDR1 GTSNPN, CDR2 SVGIG (reference sequence). V trimming: 0 bases; J trimming: 5 bases; junction bases outside the gene matches: 9. The CDR3 loop spans 15 amino acids. CDR3 nucleotides: TGTGCCTGGAGTGTCGCTAAGGGGGCAGGGGAGACCCAGTACTTC. Encoded protein: CAWSVAKGAGETQYF.

The chain joins TRBV5-1 to TRBJ2-5; TRBD2 is a possible D gene (5 bases). In germline, CDR1 is SGHRS, CDR2 YFSETQ. Trimming took 4 bases from V and 5 from J, leaving 18 bases between them. The CDR3 has 15 residues. CDR3: CASSPAPTSRETQYF. CDR3 bases: TGCGCCAGCAGCCCCGCACCCACTAGTCGCGAGACCCAGTACTTC. Drawing the rest from reference TRBV5-1 and TRBJ2-5, the complete variable domain is KAGVTQTPRYLIKTRGQQVTLSCSPISGHRSVSWYQQTPGQGLQFLFEYFSETQRNKGNFPGRFSGRQFSNSRSEMNVSTLELGDSALYLCASSPAPTSRETQYFGPGTRLLVL.

This chain links TRBV4-1 with TRBJ2-3; perhaps D is TRBD1 or TRBD2 (5 bases each). The germline CDR1 and CDR2 sequences are MGHRA and YSYEKL. The CDR3 contains 16 residues. V lost 4 bases and J 0 bases, leaving 14 bases between the germline ends. CDR3 nucleotides: TGCGCCAGCAGCCGCTTGGGACGGGTTAGCACAGATACGCAGTATTTT. Its translation is CASSRLGRVSTDTQYF.

The chain uses TRBV5-1 and TRBJ2-7; 10 bases match TRBD2. The CDR3 length is 15 residues. V lost 4 bases, J lost 1 base, and 5 bases stayed unmatched. Germline V CDR1 and CDR2: SGHRS, YFSETQ. The CDR3 sequence: CASSLRTSGSYEQYF. In DNA form, the CDR3 reads TGCGCCAGCAGCCTAAGGACTAGCGGATCCTACGAGCAGTACTTC.

V usage is TRBV5-1 and J usage is TRBJ2-1, with 10 nucleotides matching TRBD2. The junction had 4 bases not matched to a gene; V was cut back by 0 bases and J by 7 bases. This CDR3 has 15 residues. Germline loops: CDR1 SGHRS, CDR2 YFSETQ. Here the CDR3 DNA reads TGCGCCAGCAGCTTGGGAGGGACTAGCGCGAATGAGCAGTTCTTC. It codes for CASSLGGTSANEQFF.

The gene calls are TRBV25-1 and TRBJ1-1, with 7 positions matching TRBD1. The CDR3 is 15 residues long. The V and J ends lost 6 bases and 1 base, in that order; junction bases with no gene match: 8. Germline V gene sequence: CDR1 MGHDK, CDR2 SYGVNS. Here the CDR3 reads CASRGDRARNTEAFF. The DNA for the CDR3 is TGTGCCAGCAGGGGAGACAGGGCGAGGAACACTGAAGCTTTCTTT.

The genes are TRBV2 and TRBJ2-5; 7 bases line up with TRBD1. The V and J ends lost 6 bases and 7 bases, in that order; junction bases with no gene match: 11. This CDR3 has 14 amino acids. From germline, CDR1 is SNHLY and CDR2 FYNNEI. The CDR3 protein is CASSGRTGLWTQYF. The CDR3 nucleotides read TGTGCCAGCAGCGGCCGGACAGGCCTTTGGACCCAGTACTTC.

V usage is TRBV6-5 and J usage is TRBJ1-2, with TRBD1 identical over 12 bases. The CDR3 spans 15 residues. CDR1 and CDR2 (germline): MNHEY, SVGAGI. V shed 5 bases, J shed 6 bases, and the junction held 7 bases outside the gene matches. The CDR3 sequence is CASSPRDRGRDGYTF. The CDR3 DNA reads as TGTGCCAGCAGTCCCCGGGACAGGGGGCGTGATGGCTACACCTTC.

V is TRBV10-2 and J is TRBJ2-3; D ambiguous. This CDR3 has 11 residues. The ends were cut back, 10 bases at V and 3 bases at J, with 8 bases in the middle. Germline V gene lookup returns CDR1 WSHSY and CDR2 SAAADI. CDR3 nucleotide sequence: TGCGCCACCCGGTGGACAGATACGCAGTATTTT. This sequence encodes CATRWTDTQYF.

This rearrangement joins TRBV6-1 to TRBJ2-3; D possibly corresponds to TRBD1 (6 bases). CDR1 and CDR2 from the germline V gene are MNHNS and SASEGT. CDR3 length: 15 amino acids. The ends were cut back, 7 bases at V and 3 bases at J, with 17 bases in the middle. CDR3 nucleotide sequence: TGTGCCAGCACCACGTCAGGGGCTAAAACAGATACGCAGTATTTT. Protein product: CASTTSGAKTDTQYF.

The chain has TRBV5-6 and TRBJ2-1; D gene unclear. CDR1 SGHDT and CDR2 YYEEEE come from the germline V gene. This CDR3 contains 13 residues. V lost 4 bases and J 6 bases, leaving 11 bases between the germline ends. CDR3 in DNA: TGTGCCAGCAGCCTCGGTGGGCCCAATGAGCAGTTCTTC. Translated, it gives CASSLGGPNEQFF.

J is TRBJ2-5 and V is TRBV28, with no clear D. Germline V CDR1 and CDR2: MDHEN, SYDVKM. The CDR3 contains 12 residues. Trimming cost V 6 bases and J 5 bases, with 10 bases left between them. The CDR3: CASSLPEETQYF. CDR3 coding DNA: TGTGCCAGCAGCCTCCCGGAGGAGACCCAGTACTTC.

As concerns this clone: This may arise from a read error, as a much more abundant clone is one base away. This specimen includes other DNA sequences encoding the same CDR3. This chain links TRBV6-1 with TRBJ2-7; D possibly corresponds to TRBD2 (6 bases). There are 13 residues in the CDR3. Looked up from germline, CDR1 is MNHNS and CDR2 is SASEGT. Trimming stripped 6 bases from V and 0 bases from J, with 9 bases between. CDR3 amino acids: CASSPGSSYEQYF. The CDR3 DNA follows: TGTGCCAGCAGCCCCGGGAGCTCCTACGAGCAGTACTTC.